The entry that follows covers one TCR beta chain sequence. Its target is not known. Germline CDR1 reads MGHRA; CDR2 reads YSYEKL. This CDR3 has 14 amino acids. V lost 1 base to trimming and J lost 4 bases, with 11 bases between them. Only in-frame clones appear in the TCRdb table, and some are missing; sequencing was by immunoSEQ multiplex PCR. The table shows approximately 43,000 clones, with 75% to 90% occurring only once. The sample's time point: week 35, safety follow-up. Mutant IDH1 20-mer peptide, at 300 ug, made up each vaccine dose, with topical imiquimod. The data belong to a study of a mutant IDH1 vaccine in newly diagnosed glioma. About the research overall: Vaccination followed radiotherapy alone by 4-6 weeks, or accompanied temozolomide cycles. It was at week 35 that visit V12 occurred, and at week 47 that visit V13 did.

The material sequenced was PBMCs, taken from a glioma patient whose treatment included an IDH1 peptide vaccine. This TCR was sampled from a middle-aged man with glioma. The rearrangement links TRBV4-1 to TRBJ2-7, with D uncertain. The DNA for the CDR3 is TGCGCCAGCAGCCAAGCGGACGAGACTTACGAGCAGTACTTC. Translating it yields CASSQADETYEQYF.